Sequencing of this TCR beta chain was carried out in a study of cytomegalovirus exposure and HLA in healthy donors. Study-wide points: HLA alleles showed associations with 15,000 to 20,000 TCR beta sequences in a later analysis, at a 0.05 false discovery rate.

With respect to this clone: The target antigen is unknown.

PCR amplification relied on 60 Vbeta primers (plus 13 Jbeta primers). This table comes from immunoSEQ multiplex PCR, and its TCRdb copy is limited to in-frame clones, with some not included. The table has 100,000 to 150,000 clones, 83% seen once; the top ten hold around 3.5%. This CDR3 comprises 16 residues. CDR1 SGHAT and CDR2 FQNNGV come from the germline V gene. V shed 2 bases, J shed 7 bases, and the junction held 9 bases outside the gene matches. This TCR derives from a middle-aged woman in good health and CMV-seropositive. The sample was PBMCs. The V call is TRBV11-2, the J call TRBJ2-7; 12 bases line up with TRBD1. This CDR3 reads CASSLLTGQGAREQYF. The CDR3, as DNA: TGTGCCAGCAGCTTATTGACGGGACAGGGGGCGCGGGAGCAGTACTTC. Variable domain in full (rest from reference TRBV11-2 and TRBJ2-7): EAGVAQSPRYKIIEKRQSVAFWCNPISGHATLYWYQQILGQGPKLLIQFQNNGVVDDSQLPKDRFSAERLKGVDSTLKIQPAKLEDSAVYLCASSLLTGQGAREQYFGPGTRLTVT.